This TCR beta chain stems from a study of naive and memory T cell subsets. Germline loops: CDR1 LNHDA, CDR2 SQIVND (reference sequence). CDR3 length: 17 amino acids. The trim removed 5 bases at V and 5 bases at J, leaving 15 bases unmatched. Study outcomes and limitations: Possibly reflecting memory cells re-expressing CD45RA, a few larger clonotypes occurred in naive repertoires, especially CD8.

The beta constant-region primer was an equimolar mix of two oligonucleotides covering TRBC1 and TRBC2. Nested alpha and beta constant-region primers with the SP2 primer drove four PCR rounds on ligated cDNA. An oligonucleotide with the SP2 primer and a 12-nucleotide UMI was ligated to the cDNA 3' end. TCRdb redid the calling of the UMI-ligation and nested PCR reads with MiXCR, one entry per CDR3 protein. The repertoire holds approximately 150,000 distinct CDR3 sequences, approximately 24% seen once, with about 0.11% in the top ten. Cells stained for CD3, CD4, CD8, CD45RA, CD27 and viability were sorted into four CD45RA/CD27 subsets. Comments on this clonotype: The antigen remains unidentified.

This chain uses TRBV19 with TRBJ1-5, with 7 bases identical to TRBD1. Material: naive CD4+ T cells from blood. The clonotype originates from a human donor in good health. The CDR3 DNA sequence: TGTGCCAGTAGTCCTGGGGCCCTTCGACAGGGCCATCAGCCCCAGCATTTT. Translated: CASSPGALRQGHQPQHF.